The present TCR beta chain was sequenced within a study of T cell changes during pregnancy in multiple sclerosis. Sequenced by immunoSEQ multiplex PCR; TCRdb stores in-frame clones only, minus some. Counted here are about 97,000 clones, 90% occurring once; the ten biggest clones make up around 0.8%. CDR1 SEHNR and CDR2 FQNEAQ come from the germline V gene (reference sequence). CDR3 size: 18 residues. Trimming removed 2 bases from V and 4 bases from J; junction bases left unmatched: 14. Here the sequenced sample was peripheral blood, taken in the second trimester of pregnancy. The receptor comes from a female donor in good health, enrolled as a control in a pregnancy study. The rearrangement uses TRBV7-9 and TRBJ2-1; TRBD2 matches at 7 bases. The CDR3 region is CASSLLAGDLKKYNEQFF. Written as DNA, the CDR3 is TGTGCCAGCAGCTTACTGGCGGGAGACCTCAAGAAATACAATGAGCAGTTCTTC.